Sequencing of this TCR beta chain was carried out in a study of siplizumab effects on memory and regulatory T cells. A remark on this clone: Its antigen is currently unknown.

Whole-study results and caveats: Unstimulated naive T cells seemed to show more diversity than memory cells did, and they also seemed to be among the major contributors to the alloresponse.

The CDR3 runs 13 residues. Looked up from germline, CDR1 is MNHEY and CDR2 is SVGAGI. The V segment lost 7 bases and the J segment 4 bases; nucleotides outside the gene matches: 7. Produced via immunoSEQ multiplex PCR; TCRdb's table is partial and in-frame only. The table shows about 50,000 clones, with about 88% occurring only once. The chain links TRBV6-5 to TRBJ2-7, with TRBD2 identical over 7 bases. The TCR comes from a human donor in good health. Sequenced sample: naive CD8+ T cells sorted from blood. The CDR3 DNA follows: TGTGCCAGCATGGCGGGGGAGAGGTACGAGCAGTACTTC. This gives the protein CASMAGERYEQYF.